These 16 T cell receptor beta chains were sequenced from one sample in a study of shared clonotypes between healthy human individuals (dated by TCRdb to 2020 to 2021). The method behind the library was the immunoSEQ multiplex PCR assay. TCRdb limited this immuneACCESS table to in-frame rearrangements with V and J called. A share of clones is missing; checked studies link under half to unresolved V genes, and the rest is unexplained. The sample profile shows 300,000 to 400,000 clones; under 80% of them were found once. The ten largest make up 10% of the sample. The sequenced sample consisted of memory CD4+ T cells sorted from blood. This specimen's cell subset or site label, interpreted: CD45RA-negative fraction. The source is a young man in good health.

The CDR3: CASSSFFGRASSYNEQFF. The CDR3, as DNA: TGTGCCAGCAGTTCATTTTTCGGGCGGGCGAGCTCCTACAATGAGCAGTTCTTC. The V gene is TRBV28, the J gene TRBJ2-1; D is perhaps TRBD2 (5 bases). Germline values: CDR1 MDHEN, CDR2 SYDVKM. This CDR3 has 18 residues. The V gene lost 4 bases and the J gene lost 0 bases, with 19 bases spanning the gap.

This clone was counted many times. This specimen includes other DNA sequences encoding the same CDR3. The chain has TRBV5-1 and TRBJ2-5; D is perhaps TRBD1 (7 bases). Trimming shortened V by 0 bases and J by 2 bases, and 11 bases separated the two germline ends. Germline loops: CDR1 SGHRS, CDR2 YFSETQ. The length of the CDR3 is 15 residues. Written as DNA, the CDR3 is TGCGCCAGCAGCTTGGCCCCAGGGGGGCAAGAGACCCAGTACTTC. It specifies CASSLAPGGQETQYF.

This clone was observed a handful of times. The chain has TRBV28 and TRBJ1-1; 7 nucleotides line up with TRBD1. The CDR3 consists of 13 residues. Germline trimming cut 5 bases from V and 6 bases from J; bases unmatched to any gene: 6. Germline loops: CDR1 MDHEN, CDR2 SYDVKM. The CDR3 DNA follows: TGTGCCAGCAGTAACCCGGGACAGTCTGAAGCTTTCTTT. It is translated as CASSNPGQSEAFF.

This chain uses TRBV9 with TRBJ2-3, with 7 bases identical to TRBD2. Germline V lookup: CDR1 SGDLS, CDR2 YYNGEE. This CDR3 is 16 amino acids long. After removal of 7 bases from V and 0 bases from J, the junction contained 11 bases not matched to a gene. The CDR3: CASSSALADSTDTQYF. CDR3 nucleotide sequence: TGTGCCAGCTCATCCGCCCTAGCGGATAGCACAGATACGCAGTATTTT.

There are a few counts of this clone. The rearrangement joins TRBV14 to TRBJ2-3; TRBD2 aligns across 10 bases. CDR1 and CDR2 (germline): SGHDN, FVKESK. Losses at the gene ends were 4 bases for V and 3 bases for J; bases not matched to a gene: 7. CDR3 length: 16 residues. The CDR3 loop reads CASSLPGAGGTDTQYF. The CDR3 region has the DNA TGTGCCAGCAGCCTCCCGGGAGCGGGAGGGACAGATACGCAGTATTTT.

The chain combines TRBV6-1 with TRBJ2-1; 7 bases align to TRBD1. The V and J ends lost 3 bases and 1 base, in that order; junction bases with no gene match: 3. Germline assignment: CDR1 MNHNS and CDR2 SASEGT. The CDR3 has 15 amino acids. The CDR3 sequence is CASSEETGSYNEQFF. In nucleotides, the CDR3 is TGTGCCAGCAGTGAGGAGACAGGGTCCTACAATGAGCAGTTCTTC.

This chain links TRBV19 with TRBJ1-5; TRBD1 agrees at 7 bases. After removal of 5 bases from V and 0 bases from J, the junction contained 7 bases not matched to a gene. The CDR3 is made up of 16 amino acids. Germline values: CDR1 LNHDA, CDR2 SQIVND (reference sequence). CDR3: CASSVRTGYSNQPQHF. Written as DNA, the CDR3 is TGTGCCAGTAGTGTACGGACAGGATATAGCAATCAGCCCCAGCATTTT.

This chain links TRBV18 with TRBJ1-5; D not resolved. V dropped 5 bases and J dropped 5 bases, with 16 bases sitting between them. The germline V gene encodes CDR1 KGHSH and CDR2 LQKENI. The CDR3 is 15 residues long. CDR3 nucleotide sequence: TGTGCCAGCTCAGTCGACCTTACTGTGGATCAGCCCCAGCATTTT. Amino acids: CASSVDLTVDQPQHF.

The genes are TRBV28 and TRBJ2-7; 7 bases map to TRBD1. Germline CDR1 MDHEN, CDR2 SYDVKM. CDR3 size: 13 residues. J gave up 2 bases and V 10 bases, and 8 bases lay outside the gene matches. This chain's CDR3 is CATEGATTYEQYF. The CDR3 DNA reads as TGTGCCACTGAGGGGGCCACTACCTACGAGCAGTACTTC.

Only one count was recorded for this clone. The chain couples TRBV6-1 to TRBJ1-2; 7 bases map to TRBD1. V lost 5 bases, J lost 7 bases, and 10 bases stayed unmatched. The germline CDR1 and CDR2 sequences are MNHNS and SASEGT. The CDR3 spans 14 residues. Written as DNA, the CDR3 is TGTGCCAGCAGTCCCGGGACAGACTTGGGTGGCTACACCTTC. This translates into CASSPGTDLGGYTF.

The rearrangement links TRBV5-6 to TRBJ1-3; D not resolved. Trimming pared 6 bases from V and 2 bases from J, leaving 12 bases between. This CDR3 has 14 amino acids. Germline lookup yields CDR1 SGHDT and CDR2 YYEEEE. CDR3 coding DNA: TGTGCCAGCATGCGGGTCGGGCCTGGAAACACCATATATTTT. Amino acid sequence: CASMRVGPGNTIYF.

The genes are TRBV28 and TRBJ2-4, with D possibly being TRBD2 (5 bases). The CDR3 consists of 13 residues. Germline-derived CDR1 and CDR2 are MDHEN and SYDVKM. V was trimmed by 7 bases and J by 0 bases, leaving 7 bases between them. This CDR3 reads CASTRVAKNIQYF. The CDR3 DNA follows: TGTGCCAGCACGCGGGTAGCCAAAAACATTCAGTACTTC.

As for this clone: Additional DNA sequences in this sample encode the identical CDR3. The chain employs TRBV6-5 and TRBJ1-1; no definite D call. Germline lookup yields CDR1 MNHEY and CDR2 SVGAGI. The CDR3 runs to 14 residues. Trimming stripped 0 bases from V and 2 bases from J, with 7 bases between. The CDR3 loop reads CASSYSGRNTEAFF. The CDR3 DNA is TGTGCCAGCAGTTACTCAGGGAGAAACACTGAAGCTTTCTTT.

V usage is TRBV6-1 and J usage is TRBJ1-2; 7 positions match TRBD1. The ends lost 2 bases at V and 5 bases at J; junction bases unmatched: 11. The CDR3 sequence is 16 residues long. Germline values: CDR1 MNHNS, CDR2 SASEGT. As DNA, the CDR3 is TGTGCCAGCAGTGAATGGAGGGACAGCATGGAATATGGCTACACCTTC. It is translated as CASSEWRDSMEYGYTF.

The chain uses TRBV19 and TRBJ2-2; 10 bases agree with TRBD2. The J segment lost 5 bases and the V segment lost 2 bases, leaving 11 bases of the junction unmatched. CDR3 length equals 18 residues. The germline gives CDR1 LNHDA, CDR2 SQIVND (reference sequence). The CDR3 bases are TGTGCCAGTAGTATATGGCCTAGCGGGAGCCTTCGGACCGGGGAGCTGTTTTTT. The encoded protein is CASSIWPSGSLRTGELFF.

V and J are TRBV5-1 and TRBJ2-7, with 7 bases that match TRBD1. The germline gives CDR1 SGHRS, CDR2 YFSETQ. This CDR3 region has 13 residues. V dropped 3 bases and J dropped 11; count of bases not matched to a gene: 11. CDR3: CASSSSTGAGEYF. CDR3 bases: TGCGCCAGCAGCTCAAGTACAGGGGCTGGTGAGTACTTC.